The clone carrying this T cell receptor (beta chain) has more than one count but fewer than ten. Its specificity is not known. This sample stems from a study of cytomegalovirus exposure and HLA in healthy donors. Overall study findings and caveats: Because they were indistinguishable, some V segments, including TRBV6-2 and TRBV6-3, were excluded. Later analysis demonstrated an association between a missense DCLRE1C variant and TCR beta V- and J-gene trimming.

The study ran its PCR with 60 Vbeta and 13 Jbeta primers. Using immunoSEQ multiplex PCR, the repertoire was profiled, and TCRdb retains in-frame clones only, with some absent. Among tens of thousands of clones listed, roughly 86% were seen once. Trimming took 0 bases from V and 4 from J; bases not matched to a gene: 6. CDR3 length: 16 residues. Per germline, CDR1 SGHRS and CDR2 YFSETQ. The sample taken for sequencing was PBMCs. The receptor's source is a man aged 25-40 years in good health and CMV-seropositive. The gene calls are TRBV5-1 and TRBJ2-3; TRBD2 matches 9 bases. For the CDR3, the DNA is TGCGCCAGCAGCTTGGCCCCGCGGGAGGGGGCAGATACGCAGTATTTT. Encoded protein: CASSLAPREGADTQYF.